These 23 T cell receptor beta chains came from one sample sequenced in a study of radiotherapy plus CTLA-4 blockade in lung cancer. Data came from immunoSEQ multiplex PCR; TCRdb stores just in-frame clones and leaves some out. The sample lists approximately 60,000 clones, around 77% occurring once. Sample: peripheral blood, taken from a patient treated with radiotherapy plus ipilimumab. The receptor set was obtained from a human donor with non-small cell lung cancer who had a complete response to radiotherapy plus ipilimumab.

In this sample, this clone turned up once. V is TRBV12-5 and J is TRBJ1-5; unclear D gene. V shed 6 bases and J shed 4 bases, with 10 bases lying between them. The germline gives CDR1 LGHNT, CDR2 FRNRAP. The CDR3 consists of 13 residues. In nucleotides, the CDR3 is TGTGCTAGTGGGCAGTCAGAAAATCAGCCCCAGCATTTT. Translation: CASGQSENQPQHF. The complete variable domain, with remaining parts taken from reference TRBV12-5 and TRBJ1-5, reads DARVTQTPRHKVTEMGQEVTMRCQPILGHNTVFWYRQTMMQGLELLAYFRNRAPLDDSGMPKDRFSAEMPDATLATLKIQPSEPRDSAVYFCASGQSENQPQHFGDGTRLSIL.

The rearrangement uses TRBV6-4 and TRBJ1-2, with D tentatively TRBD1 (5 bases). The V gene lost 3 bases and the J gene lost 8 bases, with 7 bases spanning the gap. There are 11 residues in the CDR3. Germline CDR1 and CDR2: MRHNA and SNTAGT. In DNA form, the CDR3 reads TGTGCCAGCAGTGATGGGGGAGGCTACACCTTC. Residues: CASSDGGGYTF.

The sample holds one count of this clone. This chain connects TRBV6-5 to TRBJ1-1; D remains ambiguous. V gave up 7 bases and J gave up 1 base, with 13 bases separating them. Germline V gene lookup returns CDR1 MNHEY and CDR2 SVGAGI. The CDR3 runs to 14 residues. The CDR3 region is CASKHDVTNTEAFF. In DNA form, the CDR3 reads TGTGCCAGCAAGCACGATGTCACGAACACTGAAGCTTTCTTT.

The CDR3 DNA is TGTGCCAGCAGCCAAGAAGGGTCAGGGAACGAGAACACTGAAGCTTTCTTT. Its protein is CASSQEGSGNENTEAFF. The chain employs TRBV4-2 and TRBJ1-1, with D possibly being TRBD1 (5 bases). CDR1 and CDR2 from the germline V gene are LGHNA and YNFKEQ. The length of the CDR3 is 17 residues. V was trimmed by 0 bases and J by 1 base, leaving 15 bases between them.

This rearrangement joins TRBV12-5 to TRBJ1-1, with D tentatively TRBD1 (5 bases). CDR3 length: 14 residues. Trimming removed 5 bases at V and 5 bases at J, with 15 bases between. The germline V gene encodes CDR1 LGHNT and CDR2 FRNRAP. The CDR3 nucleotides read TGTGCTAGTGGTCCCAGGGCCTCGGGGACTGAAGCTTTCTTT. It is translated as CASGPRASGTEAFF.

This chain uses TRBV5-5 with TRBJ1-5; TRBD1 agrees at 9 bases. V dropped 3 bases and J dropped 3; count of bases not matched to a gene: 7. From germline, CDR1 is SGHKS and CDR2 YYEKEE (reference sequence). The CDR3 extends over 16 amino acids. CDR3 bases: TGTGCCAGCAGCTCCGGGACAGGGTCTAACAATCAGCCCCAGCATTTT. Its translation is CASSSGTGSNNQPQHF.

The V gene is TRBV30, the J gene TRBJ2-7; D is undetermined. Deletions cut 1 base from V and 4 bases from J, with 8 bases between. The CDR3 totals 12 residues. Germline V gene lookup returns CDR1 GTSNPN and CDR2 SVGIG (reference sequence). In DNA, the CDR3 is TGTGCCTGGAGTGGGACGGAATACGAGCAGTACTTC. It is translated as CAWSGTEYEQYF.

This CDR3 reads CAIGDETETQYF. The CDR3 region has the DNA TGTGCCATCGGGGATGAAACAGAGACCCAGTACTTC. V usage is TRBV10-3 and J usage is TRBJ2-5; no reliable D call. From germline, CDR1 is ENHRY and CDR2 SYGVKD. The V end was cut by 8 bases, the J end by 4 bases, with 11 bases between. The length of the CDR3 is 12 residues.

With regard to this clone: Within the sample, other DNA sequences also encode this same CDR3. The rearrangement links TRBV14 to TRBJ1-2, with a possible D match to TRBD1 (5 bases). There are 14 residues in the CDR3. Trimming left V 4 bases short and J 0 bases short, with 9 bases between. From germline, CDR1 is SGHDN and CDR2 FVKESK. The CDR3 DNA reads as TGTGCCAGCAGCCCTCAGGGCCCTAACTATGGCTACACCTTC. This gives the protein CASSPQGPNYGYTF.

CDR3 protein: CASSSKGGQYRTQYF. CDR3 nucleotide sequence: TGTGCCAGCAGCTCGAAAGGAGGACAGTACCGGACCCAGTACTTC. This chain joins TRBV11-3 and TRBJ2-5; maybe TRBD1 (6 bases). The germline V gene encodes CDR1 SGHNT and CDR2 YENEEA. Between the trimmed V and J ends, which lost 4 bases and 7 bases, there was a span of 19 bases. This CDR3 is 15 amino acids long.

The CDR3 DNA reads as TGTGCCAGCAGTCTACCCCAGGGTTATGGCTACACCTTC. It encodes CASSLPQGYGYTF. The chain recombines TRBV6-6 with TRBJ1-2, with D possibly matching TRBD1 (5 bases). V was trimmed by 5 bases and J by 5 bases, leaving 12 bases between them. The CDR3 has 13 residues. Germline CDR1 is MNHNY and CDR2 is SVGAGI (reference sequence).

The chain employs TRBV11-3 and TRBJ1-4; 9 bases fit TRBD1. Germline CDR1 and CDR2: SGHNT and YENEEA. The CDR3 is 14 residues long. The trim removed 1 base at V and 11 bases at J, leaving 5 bases unmatched. CDR3 region: CASSLGQGGTKLFF. CDR3 sequence (DNA): TGTGCCAGCAGCTTAGGACAGGGGGGGACCAAACTGTTTTTT.

The chain combines TRBV9 with TRBJ2-3; D is unresolved. The CDR3 has 13 amino acids. Germline V CDR1 and CDR2: SGDLS, YYNGEE. V dropped 2 bases and J dropped 2 bases, with 6 bases sitting between them. CDR3 sequence reads: CASSVMYTDTQYF. The CDR3 coding sequence is TGTGCCAGCAGCGTTATGTACACAGATACGCAGTATTTT.

This clone was found a few times. J is TRBJ2-1 and V is TRBV5-1; D is possibly TRBD2 (6 bases). V was pared by 7 bases and J by 0 bases, with 11 bases between. This CDR3 has 14 residues. The V gene's germline CDR1 is SGHRS and CDR2 YFSETQ. The CDR3 nucleotides are TGCGCCAGCGGCCGCGGGGACTCCTACAATGAGCAGTTCTTC. This codes for CASGRGDSYNEQFF.

The V and J genes are TRBV30 and TRBJ2-7, with 11 bases aligning to TRBD2. The CDR3 contains 14 residues. CDR1 GTSNPN and CDR2 SVGIG come from the germline V gene (reference sequence). The trim removed 6 bases at V and 0 bases at J, leaving 4 bases unmatched. The CDR3 nucleotides are TGTGCCTGTTCTAGCGGGGGGAGCTCCTACGAGCAGTACTTC. Its translation is CACSSGGSSYEQYF.

In this sample, this clone turned up once. The J gene is TRBJ2-2, the V gene TRBV19; unclear D gene. Germline V gives CDR1 LNHDA, CDR2 SQIVND (reference sequence). CDR3 length equals 13 residues. Trimming took off 6 bases at V and 4 bases at J, with 9 bases between the two ends. The CDR3 bases are TGTGCCAGTAGCAGAACAGCCACCGGGGAGCTGTTTTTT. It codes for CASSRTATGELFF.

This clone turned up a few times. The rearrangement links TRBV28 to TRBJ2-3; 12 bases map to TRBD2. In germline, CDR1 is MDHEN, CDR2 SYDVKM. The CDR3 consists of 17 residues. Trimming removed 4 bases from V and 2 bases from J; junction bases left unmatched: 7. CDR3: CASSSGGLAGSTDTQYF. The CDR3 nucleotides are TGTGCCAGCAGTTCCGGAGGACTAGCGGGGTCCACAGATACGCAGTATTTT.

The rearrangement uses TRBV6-1 and TRBJ1-5; 9 bases agree with TRBD1. The length of the CDR3 is 13 residues. Germline-derived CDR1 and CDR2 are MNHNS and SASEGT. V shed 10 bases, J shed 7 bases, and the junction held 8 bases outside the gene matches. CDR3 residues: CANRGGQGQPQHF. The CDR3, as DNA: TGTGCCAACCGAGGGGGACAGGGCCAGCCCCAGCATTTT.

The chain couples TRBV4-3 to TRBJ2-3; D unresolved. Germline CDR1 is LGHNA and CDR2 is YSLEER. V was trimmed by 4 bases and J by 2 bases, leaving 13 bases between them. This CDR3 is 15 amino acids long. The CDR3 region is CASSPQGIFTDTQYF. The CDR3 DNA follows: TGCGCCAGCAGCCCCCAAGGTATTTTCACAGATACGCAGTATTTT.

V gene TRBV5-4 combines with J gene TRBJ1-1; D not resolved. Germline-derived CDR1 and CDR2 are SGHNT and YYREEE (reference sequence). The germline V and J ends were trimmed by 0 bases and 3 bases, with 9 bases remaining between them. The CDR3 runs to 14 residues. As DNA, the CDR3 is TGTGCCAGCAGCTTGGCCGTGGTGGACACTGAAGCTTTCTTT. It specifies CASSLAVVDTEAFF.

This clone is medium-sized. This chain links TRBV7-9 with TRBJ2-7; 8 bases map to TRBD1. The germline CDR1 and CDR2 sequences are SEHNR and FQNEAQ (reference sequence). This CDR3 spans 14 amino acids. Trimming at V came to 4 bases and at J to 2 bases, leaving 4 bases not matched to a gene. The CDR3 region is CASSWTGQAYEQYF. The CDR3 DNA reads as TGTGCCAGCAGCTGGACAGGGCAGGCCTACGAGCAGTACTTC.

The sample holds a few counts of this clone. The chain combines TRBV19 with TRBJ2-1, with TRBD2 as a possible D gene (5 bases). This CDR3 spans 18 amino acids. The V end lost 5 bases, the J end lost 1 base, and 21 bases lay between the germline ends. Germline-derived CDR1 and CDR2 are LNHDA and SQIVND (reference sequence). This chain's CDR3 is CASSLRGGSLGSYNEQFF. DNA for the CDR3: TGTGCCAGTAGTCTCCGAGGTGGGAGCTTGGGATCCTACAATGAGCAGTTCTTC.

J is TRBJ1-5 and V is TRBV6-1, with unresolved D. The CDR3 runs 15 residues. V dropped 1 base and J dropped 8 bases, with 15 bases sitting between them. CDR1 MNHNS and CDR2 SASEGT come from the germline V gene. The CDR3: CASSEVGGWMEPQHF. The DNA for the CDR3 is TGTGCCAGCAGTGAAGTCGGCGGTTGGATGGAGCCCCAGCATTTT.